A single sample is the source of the 23 T cell receptor beta chains below, sequenced in a study of T cell responses to AZD1222 COVID-19 vaccine. Clones were read by immunoSEQ multiplex PCR, and TCRdb kept only the in-frame ones, dropping some. The sample records approximately 190,000 clones, roughly 90% being singletons. The source material was peripheral blood, sampled on day 0 of AZD1222 vaccination. Receptors originate from an adult in good health.

V usage is TRBV27 and J usage is TRBJ1-4; 10 nucleotides agree with TRBD1. The germline CDR1 and CDR2 sequences are MNHEY and SMNVEV (reference sequence). The length of the CDR3 is 17 residues. Trimming cost V 3 bases and J 0 bases; bases outside gene matches: 4. The CDR3: CASSFAGTGATNEKLFF. DNA for the CDR3: TGTGCCAGCAGTTTCGCCGGGACAGGGGCAACTAATGAAAAACTGTTTTTT.

The chain recombines TRBV13 with TRBJ2-1; 9 nucleotides align to TRBD2. This CDR3 comprises 16 residues. Germline assignment: CDR1 PRHDT and CDR2 FYEKMQ (reference sequence). V dropped 1 base and J dropped 8; count of bases not matched to a gene: 9. The CDR3 here is CASSLVLSGSWDEQFF. The CDR3, as DNA: TGTGCCAGCAGCTTAGTCCTTAGCGGGAGCTGGGATGAGCAGTTCTTC.

V and J are TRBV5-8 and TRBJ2-7; 10 bases agree with TRBD1. This CDR3 contains 15 residues. CDR1 and CDR2 from the germline V gene are SGHTS and YDEGEE. The V segment lost 2 bases and the J segment 7 bases; nucleotides outside the gene matches: 9. CDR3 loop: CASSLVGTGVLEQYF. Written as DNA, the CDR3 is TGTGCCAGCAGCTTAGTTGGGACAGGGGTTCTTGAGCAGTACTTC.

CDR3 sequence reads: CASSLGSGYEQYF. CDR3 DNA: TGTGCCAGCAGTTTAGGGAGCGGTTACGAGCAGTACTTC. The chain recombines TRBV6-5 with TRBJ2-7; D might be TRBD2 (5 bases). V dropped 4 bases and J dropped 4 bases, with 11 bases sitting between them. The CDR3 length is 13 residues. Germline lookup yields CDR1 MNHEY and CDR2 SVGAGI.

There are a few counts of this clone. This sequence joins TRBV2 and TRBJ1-5; D unclear. The V end lost 3 bases, the J end lost 0 bases, and 9 bases lay between the germline ends. Germline V gives CDR1 SNHLY, CDR2 FYNNEI. The CDR3 contains 15 residues. CDR3 sequence: CASSEDGNSNQPQHF. The CDR3, as DNA: TGTGCCAGCAGTGAGGACGGGAATAGCAATCAGCCCCAGCATTTT.

The chain combines TRBV28 with TRBJ2-7, with 9 bases lining up with TRBD2. Trimming removed 4 bases from V and 2 bases from J; junction bases left unmatched: 6. The germline gives CDR1 MDHEN, CDR2 SYDVKM. The CDR3 has 15 residues. The CDR3 here is CASSSGVAGAYEQYF. The CDR3 DNA follows: TGTGCCAGCAGTTCCGGGGTAGCGGGAGCCTACGAGCAGTACTTC.

The chain is built from TRBV19 and TRBJ2-2, with 11 bases fitting TRBD1. V shed 4 bases and J 6 bases; nucleotides not matched to a gene: 7. Germline V lookup: CDR1 LNHDA, CDR2 SQIVND (reference sequence). The CDR3 is 16 amino acids. The CDR3 spells CASSRQDRGLAGELFF. As DNA, the CDR3 is TGTGCCAGTAGTAGACAGGACAGGGGGCTTGCCGGGGAGCTGTTTTTT.

This clone ranks as medium-sized. Other DNA sequences within the sample encode an identical CDR3. This rearrangement joins TRBV27 to TRBJ1-1; D is possibly TRBD1 (5 bases). V lost 3 bases and J 1 base, leaving 9 bases between the germline ends. This CDR3 contains 14 residues. In germline, CDR1 is MNHEY, CDR2 SMNVEV (reference sequence). The CDR3 loop reads CASSLAGWNTEAFF. CDR3 sequence (DNA): TGTGCCAGCAGTTTGGCAGGGTGGAACACTGAAGCTTTCTTT.

The V and J genes are TRBV27 and TRBJ2-1; D unresolved. The CDR3 covers 14 residues. The V gene lost 0 bases and the J gene lost 9 bases, with 12 bases spanning the gap. Germline V gene lookup returns CDR1 MNHEY and CDR2 SMNVEV (reference sequence). The CDR3 DNA follows: TGTGCCAGCAGTTTATCCTCGACCGCCAGTGAGCAGTTCTTC. Its protein is CASSLSSTASEQFF.

The CDR3 DNA follows: TGTGCCAGCAGTGAAGTTGGCTCTAGCAATCAGCCCCAGCATTTT. Residues: CASSEVGSSNQPQHF. J is TRBJ1-5 and V is TRBV6-1; no firm D call. V dropped 1 base and J dropped 0 bases, with 7 bases sitting between them. Germline lookup yields CDR1 MNHNS and CDR2 SASEGT. The CDR3 extends over 15 amino acids.

The V and J genes are TRBV2 and TRBJ1-5, with 7 bases aligning to TRBD1. V lost 5 bases to trimming and J lost 5 bases; unmatched junction nucleotides: 6. The CDR3 runs 14 residues. Germline CDR1 SNHLY, CDR2 FYNNEI. In DNA, the CDR3 is TGTGCCAGCAGTCGACAGGGTGAAGATCAGCCCCAGCATTTT. Translating gives CASSRQGEDQPQHF.

The chain has TRBV2 and TRBJ1-1; 7 bases fit TRBD1. V lost 9 bases, J lost 4 bases, and 5 bases stayed unmatched. The CDR3 spans 12 residues. Per the germline V gene, CDR1 is SNHLY and CDR2 is FYNNEI. The CDR3 loop is CASNRGGTEAFF. The CDR3 DNA reads as TGTGCCAGTAACAGGGGCGGCACTGAAGCTTTCTTT.

DNA for the CDR3: TGTGCCAGCAGCCCCGCGGGTCGGAATCAGCCCCAGCATTTT. Its protein is CASSPAGRNQPQHF. The chain employs TRBV9 and TRBJ1-5; D is ambiguous. The CDR3 runs to 14 residues. V dropped 4 bases and J dropped 4 bases, with 12 bases sitting between them. Germline V gene data show CDR1 as SGDLS and CDR2 as YYNGEE.

The rearrangement joins TRBV7-2 to TRBJ2-5, with D possibly matching TRBD2 (6 bases). V was pared by 1 base and J by 4 bases, with 10 bases between. Germline CDR1 is SGHTA and CDR2 is FQGNSA. CDR3 size: 14 residues. CDR3 in amino acids: CASSLVLRGETQYF. The CDR3 DNA is TGTGCCAGCAGCTTAGTGTTGCGGGGAGAGACCCAGTACTTC. The full variable domain, with the rest looked up from reference TRBV7-2 and TRBJ2-5, is GAGVSQSPSNKVTEKGKDVELRCDPISGHTALYWYRQSLGQGLEFLIYFQGNSAPDKSGLPSDRFSAERTGGSVSTLTIQRTQQEDSAVYLCASSLVLRGETQYFGPGTRLLVL.

This chain joins TRBV29-1 and TRBJ2-7; 15 nucleotides line up with TRBD2. J gave up 6 bases and V 4 bases, and 4 bases lay outside the gene matches. The CDR3 runs to 14 residues. The V gene's germline CDR1 is SQVTM and CDR2 ANQGSEA. The CDR3 protein is CSVGGLAGGSEQYF. DNA for the CDR3: TGCAGCGTTGGGGGACTAGCGGGGGGTTCCGAGCAGTACTTC.

The chain is built from TRBV11-1 and TRBJ1-1; unclear D gene. Germline CDR1 SGHAT, CDR2 FQDESV (reference sequence). CDR3 length: 15 residues. Trimming stripped 2 bases from V and 2 bases from J, with 12 bases between. CDR3 sequence (DNA): TGTGCCAGCAGCTTAAGACCCGTTCTAAACACTGAAGCTTTCTTT. Translation gives CASSLRPVLNTEAFF.

The chain uses TRBV6-5 and TRBJ2-2; 7 positions agree with TRBD1. The V and J ends lost 2 bases and 1 base, in that order; junction bases with no gene match: 1. Germline CDR1 is MNHEY and CDR2 is SVGAGI. The CDR3 has 15 residues. The CDR3 nucleotides read TGTGCCAGCAGTTACGGGACAGTGAACACCGGGGAGCTGTTTTTT. It yields the protein CASSYGTVNTGELFF.

The V and J genes are TRBV18 and TRBJ1-3; D gene uncertain. This CDR3 spans 14 amino acids. CDR1 and CDR2 from the germline V gene are KGHSH and LQKENI. Trimming left V 2 bases short and J 1 base short, with 6 bases between. Here the CDR3 reads CASSPTRSGNTIYF. In DNA, the CDR3 is TGTGCCAGCTCACCAACCAGGTCTGGAAACACCATATATTTT.

The rearrangement joins TRBV29-1 to TRBJ2-5; TRBD1 matches 9 bases. J was trimmed by 6 bases and V by 6 bases; bases with no gene match: 5. The length of the CDR3 is 12 residues. Germline V gene data show CDR1 as SQVTM and CDR2 as ANQGSEA. The CDR3 DNA follows: TGCAGCGTGGAGACAGGGGGTCAGACCCAGTACTTC. Protein product: CSVETGGQTQYF.

V usage is TRBV5-1 and J usage is TRBJ1-2; D is uncertain. The germline V gene has CDR1 SGHRS and CDR2 YFSETQ. The CDR3 contains 14 residues. Trimming stripped 5 bases from V and 4 bases from J, with 15 bases between. The CDR3 loop is CASREAMGLYGYTF. The DNA of the CDR3 is TGCGCCAGCAGAGAGGCGATGGGTCTCTATGGCTACACCTTC.

This chain joins TRBV28 and TRBJ1-5; D ambiguous. Germline values: CDR1 MDHEN, CDR2 SYDVKM. Trimming pared 6 bases from V and 3 bases from J, leaving 12 bases between. The CDR3 extends over 14 amino acids. In DNA, the CDR3 is TGTGCCAGCAGCCTTACATATGCCAATCAGCCCCAGCATTTT. Encoded protein: CASSLTYANQPQHF.

This sequence joins TRBV28 and TRBJ2-1; tentatively, D is TRBD1 (5 bases). Germline CDR1 reads MDHEN; CDR2 reads SYDVKM. The CDR3 has 12 amino acids. V dropped 8 bases and J dropped 5 bases, with 10 bases sitting between them. The DNA for the CDR3 is TGTGCCAGCTGGGGCAACCACAATGAGCAGTTCTTC. It yields the protein CASWGNHNEQFF.

This clone was recorded only once. The chain carries TRBV5-1 and TRBJ2-5, with 9 positions matching TRBD1. Germline loops: CDR1 SGHRS, CDR2 YFSETQ. This CDR3 has 14 residues. V gave up 4 bases and J gave up 5 bases; unmatched junction bases: 6. The CDR3: CASSLQGAQETQYF. The CDR3 DNA follows: TGCGCCAGCAGCCTACAGGGGGCGCAGGAGACCCAGTACTTC.